The TCR beta chain described here comes from a study of T-cell memory formation after mild COVID-19. Findings of the study overall: Mainly CM and EM harbored the contracting CD4+ clones; mainly EMRA harbored the CD8+ ones. Contracting clones from day 15 to 85 showed balanced CD4/CD8; later expanders favored CD4+. Detection of some responders pre-infection suggested pre-existing cross-reactive memory T cells participated. For second-wave clones that peaked at day 37, SARS-CoV-2 specificity went unverified.

TCRdb reprocessed the 5' RACE reads via MiXCR and lists one record per CDR3 protein. The table shows about 430,000 distinct CDR3 sequences, with 15% to 20% occurring only once. This clonotype appeared many times. The antigen is unknown. Specimen: PBMCs or a T cell subset sorted from them (not recorded which). The source is a man aged 18 to 30 who had mild COVID-19 (a few samples of this study predate the infection). Cell type and time point are not known.

Written as DNA, the CDR3 is TGCGCCAGCAGCTTGGCTCCAGTCAGCGGGGGGTCCTACGAGCAGTACTTC. Amino acid sequence: CASSLAPVSGGSYEQYF. This chain links TRBV5-1 with TRBJ2-7, with 9 bases identical to TRBD2. The CDR3 has 17 residues. V lost 0 bases and J lost 1; bases outside the gene matches: 8. Germline-derived CDR1 and CDR2 are SGHRS and YFSETQ.